This TCR beta chain is drawn from a study of OX40 agonist ivuxolimab in advanced cancers. Study summary: Treatment of patients was with ivuxolimab, an agonistic anti-OX40 (CD134) antibody. Patients undergoing dose escalation presented with hepatocellular carcinoma, melanoma, renal cell or head and neck cancer.

Germline loops: CDR1 WSHSY, CDR2 SAAADI. V was pared by 6 bases and J by 5 bases, with 17 bases between. The CDR3 length is 14 residues. As for this clone: The antigen is not known.

Overall study findings and caveats: CD8+ T cells were the subset that, on average, had more expanded clones than CD4+.

Libraries were prepared by immunoSEQ multiplex PCR; TCRdb keeps only in-frame clonotypes and omits some of them. This sample has about 54,000 clones, with about nine tenths found just once. Sequenced here: CD4+ or CD8+ T cells sorted from blood, sampled in a trial of the OX40 agonist ivuxolimab. The receptor was derived from an adult with an advanced solid tumor such as melanoma, head and neck, liver or kidney cancer. This rearrangement joins TRBV10-2 to TRBJ2-7; D is perhaps TRBD1 or TRBD2 (5 bases each). CDR3 loop: CASSWTRLGDEQYF. Written as DNA, the CDR3 is TGCGCCAGCAGCTGGACACGGTTGGGGGACGAGCAGTACTTC.